The 6 T cell receptor beta chains given below trace back to one sample, sequenced in a study of T cells in Graves' hyperthyroidism and ophthalmopathy. Amplification targeted TCR beta CDR3 regions from RNA transcripts. First-round RT-PCR with HTBI primers amplified the TCR CDR3 region. TCRdb re-analysed the multiplex PCR reads in MiXCR, keeping a single row per CDR3 protein. The sample yields about 530,000 distinct CDR3 sequences, 17% seen once. The sample comprised blood. Receptors originate from a woman aged 18 to 35 with Graves' ophthalmopathy.

This clonotype was recorded many times. V is TRBV20-1 and J is TRBJ2-3; D unclear. Trimming pared 3 bases from V and 6 bases from J, leaving 1 base between. The germline gives CDR1 DFQATT, CDR2 SNEGSKA (reference sequence). This CDR3 comprises 9 residues. CDR3 bases: TGCAGTGCTAGCGATACGCAGTATTTT. Amino acids: CSASDTQYF.

The sample holds a few counts of this clonotype. The rearrangement links TRBV7-9 to TRBJ1-5; D remains unclear. V lost 1 base, J lost 2 bases, and 12 bases lay in between. The CDR3 is 16 residues long. Germline CDR1 SEHNR, CDR2 FQNEAQ (reference sequence). CDR3 DNA: TGTGCCAGCAGCTTAGGGACCGCGAAGGGCAATCAGCCCCAGCATTTT. It is translated as CASSLGTAKGNQPQHF. Using reference TRBV7-9 and TRBJ1-5 for the parts outside the CDR3, the full variable domain is DTGVSQNPRHKITKRGQNVTFRCDPISEHNRLYWYRQTLGQGPEFLTYFQNEAQLEKSRLLSDRFSAERPKGSFSTLEIQRTEQGDSAMYLCASSLGTAKGNQPQHFGDGTRLSIL.

This clonotype appeared once. The rearrangement uses TRBV12-3 or TRBV12-4 and TRBJ2-2, with D unresolved. Trimming cost V 5 bases and J 2 bases, with 12 bases left between them. The length of the CDR3 is 15 residues. The CDR3 DNA follows: TGTGCCAGCAGTCGGGCAGTCGATAACACCGGGGAGCTGTTTTTT. Encoded protein: CASSRAVDNTGELFF.

The rearrangement links TRBV12-3 or TRBV12-4 to TRBJ1-2; D is uncertain. The CDR3 has 12 residues. V lost 7 bases and J lost 4, with 10 bases in between. CDR3 region: CASIHDPYGYTF. The CDR3 DNA is TGTGCCAGCATCCATGACCCCTATGGCTACACCTTC.

This clonotype was observed many times. The V and J genes are TRBV2 and TRBJ1-2; 8 nucleotides match TRBD1. V gave up 1 base and J gave up 2 bases; unmatched junction bases: 0. The germline V gene has CDR1 SNHLY and CDR2 FYNNEI. This CDR3 contains 14 residues. The CDR3 loop reads CASSEDRGNYGYTF. The CDR3 nucleotides read TGTGCCAGCAGTGAAGACAGGGGGAACTATGGCTACACCTTC.

This clonotype showed up many times. This chain links TRBV13 with TRBJ1-2; 8 bases are a match to TRBD1. This CDR3 has 16 amino acids. Germline V gene data show CDR1 as PRHDT and CDR2 as FYEKMQ (reference sequence). V lost 6 bases and J lost 0; bases outside the gene matches: 9. In DNA form, the CDR3 reads TGTGCCAGCAGTCTAACCGGGACAGGATCTAACTATGGCTACACCTTC. Protein product: CASSLTGTGSNYGYTF.